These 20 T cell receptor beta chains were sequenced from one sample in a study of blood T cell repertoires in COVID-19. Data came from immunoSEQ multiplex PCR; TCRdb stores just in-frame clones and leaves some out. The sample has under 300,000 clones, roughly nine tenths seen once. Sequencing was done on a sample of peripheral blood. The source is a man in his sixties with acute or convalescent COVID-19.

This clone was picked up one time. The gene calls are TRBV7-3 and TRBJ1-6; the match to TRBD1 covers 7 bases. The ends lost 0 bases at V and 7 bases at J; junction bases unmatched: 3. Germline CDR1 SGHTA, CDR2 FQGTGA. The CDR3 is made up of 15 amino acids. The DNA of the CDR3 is TGTGCCAGCAGCTTAACGCGGACAGGAAATTCACCCCTCCACTTT. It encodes CASSLTRTGNSPLHF.

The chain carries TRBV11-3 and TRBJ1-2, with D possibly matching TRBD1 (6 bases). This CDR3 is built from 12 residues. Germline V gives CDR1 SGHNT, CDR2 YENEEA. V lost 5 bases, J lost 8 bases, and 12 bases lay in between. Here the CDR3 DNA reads TGTGCCAGCAGCCGTCGGGGGGGCGGCTACACCTTC. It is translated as CASSRRGGGYTF.

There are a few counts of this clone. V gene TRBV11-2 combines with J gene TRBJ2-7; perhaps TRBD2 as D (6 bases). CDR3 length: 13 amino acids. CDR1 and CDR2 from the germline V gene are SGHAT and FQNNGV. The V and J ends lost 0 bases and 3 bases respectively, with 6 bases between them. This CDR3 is CASSLETSYEQYF. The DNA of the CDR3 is TGTGCCAGCAGCTTAGAGACTAGCTACGAGCAGTACTTC. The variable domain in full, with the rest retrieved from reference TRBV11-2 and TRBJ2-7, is EAGVAQSPRYKIIEKRQSVAFWCNPISGHATLYWYQQILGQGPKLLIQFQNNGVVDDSQLPKDRFSAERLKGVDSTLKIQPAKLEDSAVYLCASSLETSYEQYFGPGTRLTVT.

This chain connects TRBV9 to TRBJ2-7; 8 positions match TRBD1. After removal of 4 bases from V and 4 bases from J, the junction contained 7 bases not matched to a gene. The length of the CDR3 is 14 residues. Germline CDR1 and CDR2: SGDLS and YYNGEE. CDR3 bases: TGTGCCAGCAGCCGGGGACAGGAGCTATACGAGCAGTACTTC. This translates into CASSRGQELYEQYF.

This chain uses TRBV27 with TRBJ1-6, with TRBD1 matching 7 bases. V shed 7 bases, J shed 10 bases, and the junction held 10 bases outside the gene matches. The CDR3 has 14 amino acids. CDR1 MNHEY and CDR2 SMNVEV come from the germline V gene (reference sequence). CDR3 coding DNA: TGTGCCAGCAATAGCCGGGACAGCGGCTCACCCCTCCACTTT. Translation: CASNSRDSGSPLHF.

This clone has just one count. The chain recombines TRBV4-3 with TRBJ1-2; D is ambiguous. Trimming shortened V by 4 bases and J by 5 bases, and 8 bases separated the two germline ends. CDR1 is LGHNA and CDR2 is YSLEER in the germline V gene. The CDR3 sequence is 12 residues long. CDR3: CASSPGGYGYTF. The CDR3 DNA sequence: TGCGCCAGCAGCCCGGGTGGGTATGGCTACACCTTC.

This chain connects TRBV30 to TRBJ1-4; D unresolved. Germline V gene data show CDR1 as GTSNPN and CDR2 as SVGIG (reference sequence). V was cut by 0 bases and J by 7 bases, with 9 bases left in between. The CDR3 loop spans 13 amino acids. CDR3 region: CAWSVHGSEKLFF. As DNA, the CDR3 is TGTGCCTGGAGTGTACATGGCTCTGAAAAACTGTTTTTT.

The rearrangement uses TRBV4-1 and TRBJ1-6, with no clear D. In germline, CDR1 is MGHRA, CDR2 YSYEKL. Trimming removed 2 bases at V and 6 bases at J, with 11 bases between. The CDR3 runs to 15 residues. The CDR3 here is CASSQWEGSNSPLHF. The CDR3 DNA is TGCGCCAGCAGCCAATGGGAGGGTTCTAATTCACCCCTCCACTTT.

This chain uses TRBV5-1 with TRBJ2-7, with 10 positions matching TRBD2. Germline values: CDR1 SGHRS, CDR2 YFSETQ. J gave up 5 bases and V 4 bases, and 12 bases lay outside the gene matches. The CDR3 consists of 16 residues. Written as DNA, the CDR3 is TGCGCCAGCAGCGACCCCTATAGCGGGAGGCCCCACGAGCAGTACTTC. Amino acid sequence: CASSDPYSGRPHEQYF.

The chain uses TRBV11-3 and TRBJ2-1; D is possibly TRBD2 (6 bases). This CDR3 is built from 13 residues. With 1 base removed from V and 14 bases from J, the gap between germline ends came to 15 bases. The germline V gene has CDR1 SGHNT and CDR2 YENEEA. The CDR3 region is CASSLGRRELEFF. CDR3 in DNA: TGTGCCAGCAGCTTAGGTCGACGGGAGTTGGAGTTCTTC.

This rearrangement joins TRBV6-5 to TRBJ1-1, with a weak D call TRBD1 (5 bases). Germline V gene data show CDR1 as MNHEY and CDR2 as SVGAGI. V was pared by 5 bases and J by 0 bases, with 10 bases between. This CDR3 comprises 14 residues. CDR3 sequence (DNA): TGTGCCAGCAGTCAGGGCAGCATGAACACTGAAGCTTTCTTT. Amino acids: CASSQGSMNTEAFF.

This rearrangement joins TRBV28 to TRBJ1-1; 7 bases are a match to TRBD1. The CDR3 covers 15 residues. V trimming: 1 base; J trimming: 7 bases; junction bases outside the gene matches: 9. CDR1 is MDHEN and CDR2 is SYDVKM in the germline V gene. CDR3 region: CASSLSLGQSSEAFF. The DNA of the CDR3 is TGTGCCAGCAGTTTATCCCTGGGACAGTCGAGTGAAGCTTTCTTT.

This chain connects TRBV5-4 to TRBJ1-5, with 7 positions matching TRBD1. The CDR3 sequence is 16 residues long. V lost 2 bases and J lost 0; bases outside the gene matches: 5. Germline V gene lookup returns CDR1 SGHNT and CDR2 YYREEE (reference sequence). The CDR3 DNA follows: TGTGCCAGCAGCTTCAAGGGGGCAAGTAGCAATCAGCCCCAGCATTTT. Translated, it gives CASSFKGASSNQPQHF.

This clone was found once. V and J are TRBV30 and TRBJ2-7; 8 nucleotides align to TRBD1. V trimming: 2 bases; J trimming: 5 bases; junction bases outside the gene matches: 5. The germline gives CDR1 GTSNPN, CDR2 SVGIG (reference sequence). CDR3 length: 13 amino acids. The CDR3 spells CAWSPDREHEQYF. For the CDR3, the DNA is TGTGCCTGGAGTCCGGACAGGGAACACGAGCAGTACTTC.

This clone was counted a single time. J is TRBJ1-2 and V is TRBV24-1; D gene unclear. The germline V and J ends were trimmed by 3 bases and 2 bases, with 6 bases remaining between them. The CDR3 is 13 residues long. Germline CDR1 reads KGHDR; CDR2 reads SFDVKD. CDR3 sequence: CATSDPFNYGYTF. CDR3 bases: TGTGCCACCAGTGATCCATTCAACTATGGCTACACCTTC.

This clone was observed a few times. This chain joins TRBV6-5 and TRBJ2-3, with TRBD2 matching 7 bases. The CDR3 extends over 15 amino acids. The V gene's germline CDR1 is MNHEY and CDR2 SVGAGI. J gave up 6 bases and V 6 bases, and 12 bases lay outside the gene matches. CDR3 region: CASSRGSGTSDTQYF. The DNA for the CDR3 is TGTGCCAGCAGCCGAGGGAGCGGGACCTCGGATACGCAGTATTTT.

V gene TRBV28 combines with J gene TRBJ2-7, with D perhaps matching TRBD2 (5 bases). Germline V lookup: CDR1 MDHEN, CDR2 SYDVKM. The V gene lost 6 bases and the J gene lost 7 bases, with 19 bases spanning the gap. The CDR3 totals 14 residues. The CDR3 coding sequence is TGTGCCAGCAGCCTTCGGACGGGCTCGGGGGAGCAGTACTTC. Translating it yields CASSLRTGSGEQYF.

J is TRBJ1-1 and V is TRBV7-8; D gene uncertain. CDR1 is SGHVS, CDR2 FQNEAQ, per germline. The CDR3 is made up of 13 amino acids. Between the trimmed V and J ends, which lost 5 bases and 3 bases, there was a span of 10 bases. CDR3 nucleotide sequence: TGTGCCAGCAGCCCCGAGAGTCACACTGAAGCTTTCTTT. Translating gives CASSPESHTEAFF.

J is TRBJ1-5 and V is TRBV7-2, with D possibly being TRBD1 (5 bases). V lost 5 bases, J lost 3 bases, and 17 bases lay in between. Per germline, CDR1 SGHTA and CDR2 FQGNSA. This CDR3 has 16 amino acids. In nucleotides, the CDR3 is TGTGCCAGCAGCGATGGGACGGGGGGAACCAATCAGCCCCAGCATTTT. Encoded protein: CASSDGTGGTNQPQHF.

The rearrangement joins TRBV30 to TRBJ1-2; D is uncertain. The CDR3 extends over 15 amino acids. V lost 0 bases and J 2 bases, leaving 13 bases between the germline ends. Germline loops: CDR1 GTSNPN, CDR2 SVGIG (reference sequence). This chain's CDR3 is CAWSVQSLRNYGYTF. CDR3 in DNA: TGTGCCTGGAGTGTACAGTCCCTAAGAAACTATGGCTACACCTTC.